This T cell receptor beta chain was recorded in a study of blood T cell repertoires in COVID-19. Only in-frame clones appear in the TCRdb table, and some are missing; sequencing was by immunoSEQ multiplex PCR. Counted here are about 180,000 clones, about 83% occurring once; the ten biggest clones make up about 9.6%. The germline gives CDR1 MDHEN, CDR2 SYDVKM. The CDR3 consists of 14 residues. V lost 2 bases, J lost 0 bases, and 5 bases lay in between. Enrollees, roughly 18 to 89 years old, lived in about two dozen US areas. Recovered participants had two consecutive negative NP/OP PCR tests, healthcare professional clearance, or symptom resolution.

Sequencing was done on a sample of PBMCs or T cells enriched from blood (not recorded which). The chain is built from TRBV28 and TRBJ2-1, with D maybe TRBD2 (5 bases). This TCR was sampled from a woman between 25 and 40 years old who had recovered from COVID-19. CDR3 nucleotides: TGTGCCAGCAGTTTAGAGGGCTCCTACAATGAGCAGTTCTTC. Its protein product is CASSLEGSYNEQFF.